This T cell receptor (beta chain) was documented in a study of early T cells in non-severe SARS-CoV-2 infection. Study-level background: Sequencing input comprised bulk RNA from unsorted whole blood; chain pairing was not available.

This clonotype was counted ten times or more. The antigen is undetermined. Points from the study as a whole: Lookups in VDJdb leaned toward anti-spike CD8 responses and missed private and CD4 specificities.

Researchers attached unique molecular identifiers to individual cDNA molecules. TCRdb re-analysed the 5' RACE reads in MiXCR, keeping a single row per CDR3 protein. The data contain 35,000 or so distinct CDR3 sequences, about 5% of them singletons. This TCR was recovered from an adult who was a healthcare worker with PCR-confirmed SARS-CoV-2 infection or an uninfected control (not recorded which). Input material: whole blood.

In nucleotides, the CDR3 is TGTGCCAGCAGCCCATCTACCCTGACCGCTTTCTTT. Protein: CASSPSTLTAFF. This chain uses TRBV7-2 with TRBJ1-1; D gene ambiguous. Trimming stripped 5 bases from V and 11 bases from J, with 15 bases between. This CDR3 spans 12 amino acids. CDR1 and CDR2 from the germline V gene are SGHTA and FQGNSA.